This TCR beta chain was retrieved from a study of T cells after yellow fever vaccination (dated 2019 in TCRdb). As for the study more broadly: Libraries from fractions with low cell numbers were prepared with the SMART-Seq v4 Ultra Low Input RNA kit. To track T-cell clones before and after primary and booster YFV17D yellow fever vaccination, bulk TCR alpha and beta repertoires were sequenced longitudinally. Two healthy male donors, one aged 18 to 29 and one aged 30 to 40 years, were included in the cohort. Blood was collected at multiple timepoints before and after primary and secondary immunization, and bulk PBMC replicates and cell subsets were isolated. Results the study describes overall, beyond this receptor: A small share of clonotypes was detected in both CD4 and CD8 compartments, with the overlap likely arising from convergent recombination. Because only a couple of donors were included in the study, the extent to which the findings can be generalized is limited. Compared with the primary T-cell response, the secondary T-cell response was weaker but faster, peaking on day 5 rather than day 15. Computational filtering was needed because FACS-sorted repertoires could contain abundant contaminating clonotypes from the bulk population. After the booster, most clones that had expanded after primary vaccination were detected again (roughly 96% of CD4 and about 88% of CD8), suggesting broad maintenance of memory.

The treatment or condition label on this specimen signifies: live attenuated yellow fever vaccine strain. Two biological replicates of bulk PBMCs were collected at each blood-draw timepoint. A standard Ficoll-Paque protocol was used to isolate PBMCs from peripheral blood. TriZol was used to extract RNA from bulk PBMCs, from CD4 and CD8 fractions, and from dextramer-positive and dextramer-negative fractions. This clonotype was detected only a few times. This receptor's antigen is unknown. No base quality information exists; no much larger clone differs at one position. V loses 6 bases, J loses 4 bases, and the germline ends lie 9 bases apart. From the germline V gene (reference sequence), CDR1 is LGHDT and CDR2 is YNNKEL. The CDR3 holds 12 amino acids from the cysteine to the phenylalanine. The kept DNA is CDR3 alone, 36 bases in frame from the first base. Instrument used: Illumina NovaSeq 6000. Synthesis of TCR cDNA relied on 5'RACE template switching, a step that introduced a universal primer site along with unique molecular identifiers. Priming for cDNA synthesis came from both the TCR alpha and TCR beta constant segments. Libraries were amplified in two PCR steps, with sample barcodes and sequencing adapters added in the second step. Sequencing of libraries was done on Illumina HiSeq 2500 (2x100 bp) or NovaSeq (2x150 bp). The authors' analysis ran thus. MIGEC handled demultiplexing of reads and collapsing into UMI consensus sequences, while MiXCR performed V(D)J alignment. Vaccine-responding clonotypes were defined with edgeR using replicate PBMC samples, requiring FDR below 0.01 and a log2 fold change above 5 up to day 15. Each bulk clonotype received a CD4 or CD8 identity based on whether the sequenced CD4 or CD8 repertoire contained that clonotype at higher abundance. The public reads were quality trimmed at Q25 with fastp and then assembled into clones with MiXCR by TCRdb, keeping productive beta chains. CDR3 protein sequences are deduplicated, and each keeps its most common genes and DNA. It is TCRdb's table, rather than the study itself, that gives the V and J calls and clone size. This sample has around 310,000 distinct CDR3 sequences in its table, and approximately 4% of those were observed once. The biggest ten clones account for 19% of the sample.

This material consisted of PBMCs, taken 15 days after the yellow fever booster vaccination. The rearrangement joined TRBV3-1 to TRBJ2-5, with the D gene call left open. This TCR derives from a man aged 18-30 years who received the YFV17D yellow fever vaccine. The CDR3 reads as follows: CASSPFSETQYF. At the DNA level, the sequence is TGTGCCAGCAGTCCCTTCTCAGAGACCCAGTACTTC.